This T cell receptor (beta chain) was sequenced during a study of molecular identifiers for immune sequencing clone quantification. Across the study: Replicate runs used RNA from roughly 20,000 or 100,000 naive CD8 cells, which was split five ways into aliquots, and four of those aliquots were then sequenced.

Notes on the study in general: In a background of approximately 1 million naive cells, spiked Jurkat TCR RNA from one cell was reportedly detectable.

Details on this clonotype: Its matching antigen is unknown.

The sorting of naive CD8 T cells used the CD8+CD4-CCR7+CD45RA+ phenotype. TCRdb itself ran the PCR reads through MiXCR, one entry per CDR3 protein. The data hold more than 450,000 distinct CDR3 sequences, with 20% to 25% observed a single time. V dropped 0 bases and J dropped 3 bases, with 9 bases sitting between them. The CDR3 length is 13 residues. Germline V gene sequence: CDR1 GTSNPN, CDR2 SVGIG (reference sequence). The V and J genes are TRBV30 and TRBJ2-7; no clear D gene. The clonotype comes from a human donor in good health. Some libraries in this study had Jurkat cell RNA spiked in. Sample: naive CD8+ T cells from blood, with Jurkat cell RNA spiked in. This sample's subset: FACS-sorted CD8+CD4-CCR7+CD45RA+ naive T cells. CDR3 residues: CAWSVGRSYEQYF. CDR3 bases: TGTGCCTGGAGTGTTGGAAGGAGCTACGAGCAGTACTTC.